A selection of T cell receptor beta chains follows, all from one sample in a study of post-analysis software for immune sequencing data. TCRdb re-called the PCR reads with MiXCR, one entry per CDR3 protein. The data contain approximately 660,000 distinct CDR3 sequences, around 60% of them singletons. Sequenced sample: blood. These receptors all come from a girl aged 2-9 years with multiple sclerosis. The CDR3 runs from the conserved cysteine through the conserved F or W. Each record gives: clone size, J gene, V gene, CDR3 protein. The size field is filled for only some rows; it gives once, few, many or a size class.

NA,TRBJ2-3,TRBV9,CASSSRGGTSTDTQYF
few,TRBJ2-3,TRBV10-3,CAISANERGAKSTDTQYF
NA,TRBJ2-7,TRBV20-1,CSARVRLGDRGYEQYF
few,TRBJ2-3,TRBV6-6,CASSFWTGDTDTQYF
NA,TRBJ1-1,TRBV6-2/TRBV6-3,CASTTGNTEAFF
NA,NA,TRBV7-2,CASSSQQGGGETQYF
NA,TRBJ1-1,TRBV29-1,CSVVGTGTEAFF
few,TRBJ2-1,TRBV29-1,CSVGLSAYNEQFF
few,TRBJ1-4,TRBV5-5,CASSIQATNEKLFF
NA,TRBJ2-5,TRBV5-1,CASSLEAASEIQETQYF
once,TRBJ1-1,TRBV20-1,CSADRRDLGTEAFF
NA,TRBJ2-2,TRBV5-1,CASSLVQGRPGELFF
NA,TRBJ1-5,TRBV12-3/TRBV12-4,CASSLRQSNQPQHF
NA,TRBJ2-1,TRBV11-2,CASSERPAGGLGNEQFF
NA,TRBJ2-1,TRBV4-1,CASSSEGFDEQFF
few,TRBJ1-6,TRBV10-3,CAIRDRGERSPLHF
NA,TRBJ2-2,TRBV6-5,CASSYGGGNTGELFF
NA,TRBJ2-1,TRBV12-3/TRBV12-4,CASSFSSGGSYNEQFF
NA,TRBJ2-7,TRBV12-3/TRBV12-4,CASSLARLAGDPSYEQYF
few,TRBJ2-7,TRBV20-1,CSANRPNSYEQYF
few,TRBJ2-3,TRBV7-2,CASSLEGPSGGPDTQYF
NA,TRBJ1-2,TRBV4-3,CASSQDRGPGGYGYTF
NA,TRBJ2-5,TRBV6-6,CASSYTEFQETQYF
once,TRBJ2-1,TRBV29-1,CSVPGPPQQFF
NA,TRBJ2-5,TRBV7-2,CASSHWGVGQETQYF
NA,TRBJ2-5,TRBV29-1,CSVLRDSKETQYF
NA,TRBJ2-5,TRBV29-1,CSSQRGRPETPYF
few,TRBJ2-5,TRBV6-2/TRBV6-3,CASRDGLAGELLQETQYF
NA,TRBJ2-7,TRBV12-3/TRBV12-4,CASSLVAGGSSYEQYF
NA,TRBJ1-2,TRBV29-1,CSVDLVGPPYGYTF
NA,NA,TRBV7-3,CASSPTGGSEQYF